The 19 T cell receptor beta chains below all came from one sample that was sequenced in a study of regulatory T cells in long-lasting Graves disease. Time point in this sample: persistent/refractory GD, antithyroid drugs over 5 years with positive TRAb. RNA from PBMCs was the source of the TCR library. TCR beta libraries were built with iRepertoire HTBI primers and Arm-PCR of CDR3 regions. TCRdb used MiXCR to reprocess the multiplex PCR reads, holding one entry per CDR3 protein. Of 400,000 to 500,000 distinct CDR3 sequences detected, around 21% appear once; the ten largest clones hold approximately 8%. The sample in question was peripheral blood mononuclear cells (PBMCs), obtained when the disease was refractory, from a patient treated with antithyroid drugs. The source is a female donor with Graves disease.

As for this clonotype: This may arise from a read error, as a much more abundant clone is one base away. The V gene is TRBV11-2, the J gene TRBJ1-1, with D hard to call. Germline loops: CDR1 SGHAT, CDR2 FQNNGV. With 4 bases removed from V and 6 bases from J, the gap between germline ends came to 9 bases. CDR3 length equals 12 residues. In nucleotides, the CDR3 is TGTGCCAGCAGCTGTGGGTCCGCTGAAGCTTTCTTT. It specifies CASSCGSAEAFF.

A few counts support this clonotype. V and J are TRBV6-2 or TRBV6-3 and TRBJ2-1; possibly TRBD2 for D (6 bases). The CDR3 contains 17 residues. The germline CDR1 and CDR2 sequences are MNHEY and SVGEGT. V was cut by 5 bases and J by 1 base, with 18 bases left in between. The CDR3 loop reads CASSNQGLLFSYNEQFF. The CDR3 region has the DNA TGTGCCAGCAGTAACCAGGGACTCCTTTTTTCCTACAATGAGCAGTTCTTC.

This clonotype was found many times. This rearrangement joins TRBV2 to TRBJ2-7, with 8 nucleotides matching TRBD1. The CDR3 length is 15 residues. The germline CDR1 and CDR2 sequences are SNHLY and FYNNEI. J was trimmed by 5 bases and V by 2 bases; bases with no gene match: 8. As DNA, the CDR3 is TGTGCCAGCAGTGAACAGGGGGCGATCCTGAACGAGCAGTACTTC. Amino acids: CASSEQGAILNEQYF.

This chain connects TRBV18 to TRBJ1-1; D possibly corresponds to TRBD1 (5 bases). V shed 2 bases and J shed 2 bases, with 15 bases lying between them. CDR1 is KGHSH and CDR2 is LQKENI in the germline V gene. This CDR3 has 16 residues. The CDR3 loop reads CASSPGQLGRNTEAFF. In DNA form, the CDR3 reads TGTGCCAGCTCACCAGGTCAGCTGGGACGTAACACTGAAGCTTTCTTT.

This clonotype was picked up many times. The chain recombines TRBV11-2 with TRBJ2-5; D unclear. The germline gives CDR1 SGHAT, CDR2 FQNNGV. Trimming removed 5 bases from V and 1 base from J, with 11 bases in between. CDR3 size: 14 residues. The CDR3: CASSKGRSQETQYF. CDR3 in DNA: TGTGCCAGCAGCAAAGGCAGATCCCAAGAGACCCAGTACTTC.

A remark on this clonotype: It may be a read error: a sequence one base away is much more abundant. V gene TRBV12-3 or TRBV12-4 combines with J gene TRBJ2-5; 9 nucleotides align to TRBD2. The CDR3 runs to 15 residues. V dropped 6 bases and J dropped 7; count of bases not matched to a gene: 12. The CDR3 nucleotides read TGTGCCAGCAGCCTCATAGCGGGAGTCCAGGGGACCCAGTACTTC. Translation gives CASSLIAGVQGTQYF.

This clonotype was observed a handful of times. This chain links TRBV3-2 with TRBJ1-2. TRBV3-2 is an annotated pseudogene. The length of the CDR3 is 16 residues. In DNA, the CDR3 is TGTGCCAGCAGCCAAGATCGGGGAGGGCAAACTTATGGCTACACCTTC. Its protein is CASSQDRGGQTYGYTF.

The chain carries TRBV13 and TRBJ1-1, with D uncertain. The CDR3 extends over 13 amino acids. Germline-derived CDR1 and CDR2 are PRHDT and FYEKMQ (reference sequence). Between the trimmed V and J ends, which lost 6 bases and 3 bases, there was a span of 11 bases. CDR3 nucleotides: TGTGCCAGCAGATCCCGCATGGACACTGAAGCTTTCTTT. It specifies CASRSRMDTEAFF.

The V call is TRBV7-2, the J call TRBJ1-5, with a tentative D call TRBD1 (5 bases). CDR3 length: 15 amino acids. V dropped 1 base and J dropped 9 bases, with 16 bases sitting between them. Per germline, CDR1 SGHTA and CDR2 FQGNSA. The CDR3 region is CASSLVTDVGAPQHF. The CDR3 coding sequence is TGTGCCAGCAGCTTAGTTACAGACGTCGGGGCGCCCCAGCATTTT.

This clonotype was seen a handful of times. The J gene is TRBJ2-1, the V gene TRBV27; D is perhaps TRBD1 (5 bases). The CDR3 is 13 amino acids. Trimming shortened V by 3 bases and J by 10 bases, and 13 bases separated the two germline ends. The germline V gene has CDR1 MNHEY and CDR2 SMNVEV (reference sequence). As DNA, the CDR3 is TGTGCCAGCAGTTTGTATTTAGGGGTCGAGCAGTTCTTC. Translating it yields CASSLYLGVEQFF.

This clonotype was recorded at least ten times. The V call is TRBV25-1, the J call TRBJ2-7; 10 bases are shared with TRBD1. V lost 4 bases, J lost 2 bases, and 8 bases stayed unmatched. This CDR3 has 16 amino acids. The germline V gene has CDR1 MGHDK and CDR2 SYGVNS. The CDR3 nucleotides read TGTGCCAGCAGTGCCCGACCGGGACAGGGGCCCTACGAGCAGTACTTC. This codes for CASSARPGQGPYEQYF.

This clonotype appeared a few times. The chain couples TRBV28 to TRBJ1-1; the D is unclear. Germline CDR1 is MDHEN and CDR2 is SYDVKM. The V end was cut by 6 bases, the J end by 0 bases, with 8 bases between. This CDR3 is 13 amino acids long. CDR3 amino acids: CASRRLVNTEAFF. The CDR3 DNA reads TGTGCCAGCAGGCGACTCGTGAACACTGAAGCTTTCTTT.

This clonotype came up many times. This chain links TRBV2 with TRBJ1-1; TRBD1 aligns across 9 bases. V lost 6 bases, J lost 5 bases, and 7 bases stayed unmatched. Germline CDR1 and CDR2: SNHLY and FYNNEI. This CDR3 is built from 14 residues. The CDR3 here is CASSPGQGRTEAFF. The CDR3 region has the DNA TGTGCCAGCAGCCCGGGACAGGGTAGAACTGAAGCTTTCTTT.

In DNA form, the CDR3 reads TGTGCCAGCAGCTTAGGACTCGGGCCCCACGAGCAGTACTTC. Translated: CASSLGLGPHEQYF. The chain carries TRBV7-9 and TRBJ2-7; no firm D call. The ends were cut back, 1 base at V and 5 bases at J, with 12 bases in the middle. Germline CDR1 SEHNR, CDR2 FQNEAQ (reference sequence). The CDR3 has 14 amino acids.

This clonotype was detected many times. V is TRBV7-9 and J is TRBJ2-5; D perhaps matches TRBD1 (6 bases). Trimming removed 5 bases at V and 2 bases at J, with 12 bases between. The germline CDR1 and CDR2 sequences are SEHNR and FQNEAQ (reference sequence). The CDR3 spans 14 residues. The CDR3 nucleotides read TGTGCCAGCAGCCCCTGGGGGCAGCAAGAGACCCAGTACTTC. Translated: CASSPWGQQETQYF.

This chain uses TRBV10-3 with TRBJ2-7; 14 bases are a match to TRBD2. CDR3 length: 19 residues. Germline CDR1 reads ENHRY; CDR2 reads SYGVKD. The V gene end was trimmed by 5 bases and the J gene end by 2 bases; junction bases not matched to a gene: 14. As DNA, the CDR3 is TGTGCCATCAGTCAACGGACAGGACTAGCGGGAGGCGGAACCTACGAGCAGTACTTC. This sequence encodes CAISQRTGLAGGGTYEQYF.

Worth noting for this clonotype: A much larger clone is a single base away; this may be a read error. The chain combines TRBV28 with TRBJ2-3; 9 bases are shared with TRBD1. This CDR3 has 14 amino acids. Per germline, CDR1 MDHEN and CDR2 SYDVKM. The CDR3 nucleotides are TGTACCAGCAGCCGGACAGGGGAGTGGGATACGCAGTATTTT. Amino acids: CTSSRTGEWDTQYF.

This clonotype was found many times. The J gene is TRBJ2-2, the V gene TRBV5-1; 15 positions agree with TRBD2. This CDR3 has 18 amino acids. CDR1 and CDR2 from the germline V gene are SGHRS and YFSETQ. V shed 3 bases, J shed 5 bases, and the junction held 8 bases outside the gene matches. CDR3 sequence: CASSYGLAGGPITGELFF. In DNA, the CDR3 is TGCGCCAGCAGCTACGGACTAGCGGGAGGGCCTATAACCGGGGAGCTGTTTTTT.

This clonotype was seen ten or more times. This chain joins TRBV28 and TRBJ2-7; 9 nucleotides agree with TRBD1. With V trimmed by 2 bases and J by 3 bases, 5 bases remained unmatched. In germline, CDR1 is MDHEN, CDR2 SYDVKM. The length of the CDR3 is 15 residues. The CDR3 reads CASSLVGQGSYEQYF. Written as DNA, the CDR3 is TGTGCCAGCAGTTTAGTGGGACAGGGAAGCTACGAGCAGTACTTC.